These T cell receptor beta chains were read from a single sample in a study of identical twins. One entry per CDR3 protein results from TCRdb running MiXCR on the 5' RACE reads. The top ten hold approximately 1% of the sample, which has fewer than 500,000 distinct CDR3 sequences, 14% seen once. These data were also reused for a study on yellow fever vaccine responses in identical twins.

Input material: CD4+ T cells sorted from blood. These receptors all stem from a woman in her late teens or twenties in good health. CDR3s include the opening cysteine and the closing phenylalanine or tryptophan. A D gene is named only where the DNA matches it firmly. Clone size appears in some rows only: once, few, many, or a class for an expanded clone.

D	V	size	J	DNA	CDR3
NA	TRBV18	NA	TRBJ1-5	TGTGCCAGCTCAACGCAGGGTGGGACCTATAGCAATCAGCCCCAGCATTTT	CASSTQGGTYSNQPQHF
TRBD2	TRBV5-1	NA	TRBJ2-2	TGCGCCAGCAGCCCCGATAGCGGGGGGGCGGTCGGGGAGCTGTTTTTT	CASSPDSGGAVGELFF
NA	TRBV20-1	NA	TRBJ2-2	TGCAGCGTATTCGGGGACACCGGGGAGCTGTTTTTT	CSVFGDTGELFF
TRBD1	TRBV20-1	NA	TRBJ2-7	TGCTGTGCTATTGACGACAGGGGGTCTACCTCCTACGAGCAGTACTTC	CCAIDDRGSTSYEQYF
NA	TRBV20-1	NA	TRBJ1-1	TGCAGTGCTAGAGCTGGCTGGGCTGAAGCTTTCTTT	CSARAGWAEAFF
NA	TRBV11-2	few	TRBJ2-7	TGTGCCAGCAGCTTAGGAGGTAGCGGATACTACGAGCAGTACTTC	CASSLGGSGYYEQYF
NA	TRBV21-1	few	TRBJ2-3	TGTGCCAGCAGCAAAGGCGGGAGTTCCACAGATACGCAGTATTTT	CASSKGGSSTDTQYF
NA	TRBV28	many	TRBJ2-7	TGTGCCAGCAGTTTCCCGCCAACTCAGTACTTC	CASSFPPTQYF
TRBD1	TRBV29-1	many	TRBJ2-5	TGCAGCGTTCCTCGGACAGGGGCGGAGACCCAGTACTTC	CSVPRTGAETQYF
NA	TRBV13	few	TRBJ2-5	TGTGCCAGCAGCTCGACATCCAGCTCGGAGACCCAGTACTTC	CASSSTSSSETQYF
NA	TRBV3-1	few	TRBJ2-2	TGTGCCAGCAGCCAAAATCCCGGGGAGCTGTTTTTT	CASSQNPGELFF
TRBD2	TRBV25-1	few	TRBJ2-1	TGTGCCAGCGGTAGGGGACTAGAAACCTACAATGAGCAGTTCTTC	CASGRGLETYNEQFF
TRBD1	TRBV5-1	few	TRBJ2-5	TGCGCCAGCAGCTTGGACAGGGGGACGGAGACCCAGTACTTC	CASSLDRGTETQYF
NA	TRBV28	few	TRBJ2-7	TGTGCCAGCAGTTTGGATATTGACAGCTCCTACGAGCAGTACTTC	CASSLDIDSSYEQYF
NA	TRBV12-3/TRBV12-4	many	TRBJ1-2	TGTGCCAGCACCCGGACAGAGATAGTTGGCGTCTATGGCTACACCTTC	CASTRTEIVGVYGYTF
TRBD1	TRBV3-1	NA	TRBJ2-7	TGTGCCAGCAGCCAAGCTACAGGGGTTCGGAACGAGCAGTACTTC	CASSQATGVRNEQYF
TRBD2	TRBV20-1	few	TRBJ2-7	TGCAGTGCTCAACTAGCGGGAGTGTACGAGCAGTACTTC	CSAQLAGVYEQYF
NA	TRBV18	NA	TRBJ2-7	TGTGCCAGCTCACCCGGGAGCTACTCCTACGAGCAGTACTTC	CASSPGSYSYEQYF